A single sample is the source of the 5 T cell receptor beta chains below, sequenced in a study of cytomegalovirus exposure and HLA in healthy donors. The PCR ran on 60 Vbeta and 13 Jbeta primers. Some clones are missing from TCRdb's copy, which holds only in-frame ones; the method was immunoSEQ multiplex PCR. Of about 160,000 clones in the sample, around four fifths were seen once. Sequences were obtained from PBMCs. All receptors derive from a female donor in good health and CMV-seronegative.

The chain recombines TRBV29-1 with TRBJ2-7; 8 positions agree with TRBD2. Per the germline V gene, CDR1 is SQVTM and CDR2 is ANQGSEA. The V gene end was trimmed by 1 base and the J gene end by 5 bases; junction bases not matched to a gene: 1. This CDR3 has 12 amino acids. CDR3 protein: CSVEGSGDEQYF. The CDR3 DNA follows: TGCAGCGTTGAAGGTAGCGGGGACGAGCAGTACTTC.

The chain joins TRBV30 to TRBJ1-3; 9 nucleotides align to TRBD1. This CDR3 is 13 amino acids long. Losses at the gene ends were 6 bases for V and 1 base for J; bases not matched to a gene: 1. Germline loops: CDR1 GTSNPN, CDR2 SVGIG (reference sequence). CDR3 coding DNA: TGTGCCTGCGACAGGGGGTCTGGAAACACCATATATTTT. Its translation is CACDRGSGNTIYF.

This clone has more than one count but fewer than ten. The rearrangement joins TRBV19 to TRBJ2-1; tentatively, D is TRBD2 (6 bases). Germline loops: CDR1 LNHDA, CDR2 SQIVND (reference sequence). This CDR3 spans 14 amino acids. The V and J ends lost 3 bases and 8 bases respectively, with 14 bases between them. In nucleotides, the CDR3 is TGTGCCAGTAGTATCCGGAGGGCCGTATATGAGCAGTTCTTC. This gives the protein CASSIRRAVYEQFF.

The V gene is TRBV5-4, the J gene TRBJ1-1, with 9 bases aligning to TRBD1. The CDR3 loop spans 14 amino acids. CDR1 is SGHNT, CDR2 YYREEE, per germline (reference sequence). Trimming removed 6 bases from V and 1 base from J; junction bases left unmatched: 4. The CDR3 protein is CASTKGQGNTEAFF. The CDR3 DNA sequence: TGTGCCAGCACCAAGGGACAGGGGAACACTGAAGCTTTCTTT.

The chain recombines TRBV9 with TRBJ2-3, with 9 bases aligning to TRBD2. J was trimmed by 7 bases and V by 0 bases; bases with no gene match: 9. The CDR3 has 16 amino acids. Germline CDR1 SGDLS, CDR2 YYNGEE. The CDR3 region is CASSVAGAGGLNTQYF. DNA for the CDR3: TGTGCCAGCAGCGTAGCTGGAGCGGGAGGACTTAATACGCAGTATTTT. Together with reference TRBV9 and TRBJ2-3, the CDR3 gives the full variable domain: DSGVTQTPKHLITATGQRVTLRCSPRSGDLSVYWYQQSLDQGLQFLIQYYNGEERAKGNILERFSAQQFPDLHSELNLSSLELGDSALYFCASSVAGAGGLNTQYFGPGTRLTVL.